These 28 T cell receptor beta chains share one sample of origin, sequenced in a study of CD8 T cells in ankylosing spondylitis. TCRdb independently ran MiXCR on the 5' RACE reads; one entry per CDR3 protein. The data show roughly 40,000 distinct CDR3 sequences, about 2.5% seen once. Sequenced: blood, either unsorted or a sorted T cell fraction (not recorded which). The source of these receptors is a male donor with ankylosing spondylitis or in good health (not recorded which).

This clonotype was counted ten times or more. The gene calls are TRBV9 and TRBJ2-2; D call uncertain. V was trimmed by 4 bases and J by 6 bases, leaving 16 bases between them. The CDR3 length is 15 residues. From germline, CDR1 is SGDLS and CDR2 YYNGEE. The CDR3 sequence: CASSYRPRGPGELFF. In nucleotides, the CDR3 is TGTGCCAGCAGCTACCGGCCCCGCGGACCCGGGGAGCTGTTTTTT.

This clonotype was observed at least ten times. The J gene is TRBJ2-2, the V gene TRBV9, with D perhaps TRBD1 or TRBD2 (6 bases each). The CDR3 runs 18 residues. In germline, CDR1 is SGDLS, CDR2 YYNGEE. Trimming left V 0 bases short and J 1 base short, with 16 bases between. The CDR3: CASSVEGGGLGNTGELFF. CDR3 nucleotide sequence: TGTGCCAGCAGCGTAGAGGGGGGTGGGCTCGGGAACACCGGGGAGCTGTTTTTT.

This clonotype has a count of ten or more. J is TRBJ2-2 and V is TRBV9; 9 positions match TRBD2. This CDR3 comprises 16 residues. CDR1 and CDR2 from the germline V gene are SGDLS and YYNGEE. With 3 bases clipped from V and 4 bases from J, the junction kept 7 bases outside the gene matches. Here the CDR3 reads CASSGSGRLSTGELFF. The CDR3 DNA reads as TGTGCCAGCAGCGGGAGCGGGAGGCTTAGCACCGGGGAGCTGTTTTTT.

This clonotype was recorded many times. The chain employs TRBV9 and TRBJ1-1; D not certain. Germline V gene lookup returns CDR1 SGDLS and CDR2 YYNGEE. CDR3 length: 14 residues. V was clipped by 3 bases and J by 4 bases, with 13 bases between them. The CDR3 bases are TGTGCCAGCAGCGCTTCCCTGCTTGGCACTGAAGCTTTCTTT. Its translation is CASSASLLGTEAFF.

This clonotype was counted ten times or more. This chain joins TRBV9 and TRBJ2-3; 8 bases map to TRBD2. The junction had 13 bases not matched to a gene; V was cut back by 2 bases and J by 2 bases. This CDR3 contains 18 residues. The germline CDR1 and CDR2 sequences are SGDLS and YYNGEE. Here the CDR3 DNA reads TGTGCCAGCAGCGTTTCCGGGAGGGGAGGCCCAATCACAGATACGCAGTATTTT. Amino acid sequence: CASSVSGRGGPITDTQYF.

The table lists this clonotype with many counts. This chain links TRBV9 with TRBJ2-2; D may be TRBD1 (6 bases). CDR1 and CDR2 (germline): SGDLS, YYNGEE. Trimming cost V 0 bases and J 0 bases, with 6 bases left between them. The CDR3 loop spans 15 amino acids. CDR3 sequence: CASSVGTANTGELFF. The CDR3 DNA follows: TGTGCCAGCAGCGTAGGGACAGCGAACACCGGGGAGCTGTTTTTT.

This clonotype has ten or more counts. The chain joins TRBV9 to TRBJ2-7; perhaps TRBD1 as D (5 bases). This CDR3 is built from 15 residues. With 0 bases removed from V and 3 bases from J, the gap between germline ends came to 13 bases. From germline, CDR1 is SGDLS and CDR2 YYNGEE. The CDR3 region has the DNA TGTGCCAGCAGCGTAGGGGGCGGAACCCTCTACGAGCAGTACTTC. Its translation is CASSVGGGTLYEQYF.

This clonotype was counted ten times or more. The chain recombines TRBV9 with TRBJ2-3; 11 bases line up with TRBD2. The J segment lost 2 bases and the V segment lost 3 bases, leaving 2 bases of the junction unmatched. Germline CDR1 SGDLS, CDR2 YYNGEE. The CDR3 covers 15 residues. The CDR3 loop is CASSATSGITDTQYF. CDR3 sequence (DNA): TGTGCCAGCAGCGCGACTAGCGGGATCACAGATACGCAGTATTTT.

This clonotype was seen repeatedly, ten times or more. V usage is TRBV9 and J usage is TRBJ2-7; 15 bases fit TRBD2. Germline assignment: CDR1 SGDLS and CDR2 YYNGEE. The length of the CDR3 is 16 residues. J lost 3 bases, V lost 3 bases, and 4 bases had no gene match. In nucleotides, the CDR3 is TGTGCCAGCAGCGCCGGACTAGCGGGAGGGAACTACGAGCAGTACTTC. Protein sequence: CASSAGLAGGNYEQYF.

In this sample, this clonotype turned up many times. The rearrangement uses TRBV9 and TRBJ2-2; TRBD2 matches at 8 bases. The CDR3 extends over 23 amino acids. Trimming removed 2 bases from V and 0 bases from J; junction bases left unmatched: 24. Germline V CDR1 and CDR2: SGDLS, YYNGEE. This CDR3 is CASSVSNSGGPFKSTANTGELFF. The DNA for the CDR3 is TGTGCCAGCAGCGTTAGTAACTCGGGAGGGCCCTTTAAATCCACGGCGAACACCGGGGAGCTGTTTTTT.

Many counts were recorded for this clonotype. The V gene is TRBV9, the J gene TRBJ2-1, with TRBD2 matching over 14 bases. The CDR3 extends over 17 amino acids. The V gene's germline CDR1 is SGDLS and CDR2 YYNGEE. After removal of 4 bases from V and 0 bases from J, the junction contained 3 bases not matched to a gene. CDR3 coding DNA: TGTGCCAGCAGCCACGGGACTAGCGGGAGCTCCTACAATGAGCAGTTCTTC. Its protein product is CASSHGTSGSSYNEQFF.

The J gene is TRBJ1-4, the V gene TRBV9; possibly TRBD1 for D (6 bases). Deletions cut 0 bases from V and 8 bases from J, with 8 bases between. Germline CDR1 SGDLS, CDR2 YYNGEE. There are 13 residues in the CDR3. The CDR3: CASSVADREKLFF. In nucleotides, the CDR3 is TGTGCCAGCAGCGTAGCTGACAGGGAAAAACTGTTTTTT.

This clonotype was recorded at least ten times. The chain joins TRBV9 to TRBJ2-3; D is ambiguous. V was pared by 4 bases and J by 6 bases, with 6 bases between. CDR1 and CDR2 from the germline V gene are SGDLS and YYNGEE. The CDR3 spans 11 residues. The CDR3 DNA reads TGTGCCAGCAGCTACGACGATACGCAGTATTTT. Translated, it gives CASSYDDTQYF.

This clonotype was picked up many times. This rearrangement joins TRBV9 to TRBJ2-1; D assignment may be TRBD1 or TRBD2 (5 bases each). V shed 3 bases and J shed 0 bases, with 13 bases lying between them. The CDR3 runs to 16 residues. Germline V gene lookup returns CDR1 SGDLS and CDR2 YYNGEE. DNA for the CDR3: TGTGCCAGCAGCGAATCCGGGACGCTCTCCTACAATGAGCAGTTCTTC. It translates to CASSESGTLSYNEQFF.

Ten or more counts support this clonotype. The chain recombines TRBV9 with TRBJ1-4; 9 nucleotides match TRBD1. Germline V gene sequence: CDR1 SGDLS, CDR2 YYNGEE. The trim removed 2 bases at V and 5 bases at J, leaving 1 base unmatched. This CDR3 comprises 14 residues. CDR3 loop: CASSVTGGNEKLFF. DNA of the CDR3: TGTGCCAGCAGCGTGACAGGGGGGAATGAAAAACTGTTTTTT.

This clonotype was observed at least ten times. The rearrangement links TRBV9 to TRBJ2-2; 14 bases align to TRBD2. V lost 0 bases, J lost 5 bases, and 0 bases stayed unmatched. Per the germline V gene, CDR1 is SGDLS and CDR2 is YYNGEE. The CDR3 contains 16 residues. CDR3 sequence: CASSVGLAGGTGELFF. CDR3 nucleotide sequence: TGTGCCAGCAGCGTAGGACTAGCGGGAGGGACCGGGGAGCTGTTTTTT.

In this sample, this clonotype turned up once. The chain carries TRBV9 and TRBJ2-1, with 12 nucleotides matching TRBD2. From germline, CDR1 is SGDLS and CDR2 YYNGEE. This CDR3 is built from 15 residues. V shed 3 bases, J shed 9 bases, and the junction held 7 bases outside the gene matches. CDR3 DNA: TGTGCCAGCAGCGCATCTAGCGGGAGGGCCTTTGAGCAGTTCTTC. Its protein product is CASSASSGRAFEQFF.

This clonotype was detected ten times or more. The chain employs TRBV9 and TRBJ2-4; a weak D match, TRBD2 (5 bases). This CDR3 is 14 amino acids long. Trimming stripped 2 bases from V and 8 bases from J, with 14 bases between. Germline lookup yields CDR1 SGDLS and CDR2 YYNGEE. The CDR3 loop reads CASSVAGHGDIQYF. The CDR3 bases are TGTGCCAGCAGCGTTGCCGGGCACGGGGACATTCAGTACTTC.

This clonotype has at least ten counts. The chain carries TRBV9 and TRBJ1-6, with a possible D match to TRBD1 (5 bases). Trimming removed 0 bases at V and 9 bases at J, with 13 bases between. The CDR3 totals 15 residues. Germline-derived CDR1 and CDR2 are SGDLS and YYNGEE. The chain's CDR3 is CASSVDAGRGSPLHF. The DNA for the CDR3 is TGTGCCAGCAGCGTAGATGCGGGACGAGGTTCACCCCTCCACTTT.

This clonotype was detected ten times or more. DNA for the CDR3: TGTGCCAGCAGCGCCTTCACTGGGGGCCTCGGAGAGCAGTACTTC. As protein: CASSAFTGGLGEQYF. The gene calls are TRBV9 and TRBJ2-7, with D possibly being TRBD1 (6 bases). The germline gives CDR1 SGDLS, CDR2 YYNGEE. The CDR3 sequence is 15 residues long. The V end lost 3 bases, the J end lost 7 bases, and 20 bases lay between the germline ends.

This clonotype occurred many times. The rearrangement joins TRBV9 to TRBJ2-5; TRBD2 aligns across 9 bases. The V and J ends lost 5 bases and 2 bases, in that order; junction bases with no gene match: 10. The germline gives CDR1 SGDLS, CDR2 YYNGEE. This CDR3 spans 16 amino acids. CDR3 in amino acids: CASRPTGLAIQETQYF. CDR3 nucleotides: TGTGCCAGCAGACCCACGGGACTAGCAATTCAAGAGACCCAGTACTTC. The full variable domain, completed using reference TRBV9 and TRBJ2-5, is DSGVTQTPKHLITATGQRVTLRCSPRSGDLSVYWYQQSLDQGLQFLIQYYNGEERAKGNILERFSAQQFPDLHSELNLSSLELGDSALYFCASRPTGLAIQETQYFGPGTRLLVL.

This clonotype came up many times. The V and J genes are TRBV9 and TRBJ2-7; 11 bases align to TRBD2. The trim removed 4 bases at V and 3 bases at J, leaving 9 bases unmatched. The CDR3 length is 16 residues. Germline V lookup: CDR1 SGDLS, CDR2 YYNGEE. CDR3 protein: CASSPHTSGSSYEQYF. In DNA form, the CDR3 reads TGTGCCAGCAGCCCCCACACTAGCGGGAGTAGCTACGAGCAGTACTTC.

This clonotype has ten or more counts. The chain couples TRBV9 to TRBJ2-3, with 12 bases matching TRBD2. The germline V gene has CDR1 SGDLS and CDR2 YYNGEE. V trimming: 3 bases; J trimming: 5 bases; junction bases outside the gene matches: 4. There are 15 residues in the CDR3. The DNA for the CDR3 is TGTGCCAGCAGCGAGCGACTAGCGGGAGTAGATACGCAGTATTTT. Translating it yields CASSERLAGVDTQYF. The complete variable domain, with remaining parts taken from reference TRBV9 and TRBJ2-3, reads DSGVTQTPKHLITATGQRVTLRCSPRSGDLSVYWYQQSLDQGLQFLIQYYNGEERAKGNILERFSAQQFPDLHSELNLSSLELGDSALYFCASSERLAGVDTQYFGPGTRLTVL.

This clonotype appeared many times. CDR3 bases: TGTGCCAGCAGCTCACAGGAGGGGATTACCGGGGAGCTGTTTTTT. It codes for CASSSQEGITGELFF. The V call is TRBV9, the J call TRBJ2-2; D is perhaps TRBD2 (6 bases). The CDR3 runs to 15 residues. The V end lost 4 bases, the J end lost 5 bases, and 15 bases lay between the germline ends. Germline lookup yields CDR1 SGDLS and CDR2 YYNGEE.

This clonotype showed up many times. The chain recombines TRBV9 with TRBJ1-6, with 8 bases lining up with TRBD1. Germline V gives CDR1 SGDLS, CDR2 YYNGEE. The CDR3 sequence is 15 residues long. Trimming removed 0 bases from V and 8 bases from J; junction bases left unmatched: 4. CDR3 nucleotide sequence: TGTGCCAGCAGCGTAGCGGACAGGGTTGATTCACCCCTCCACTTT. This encodes CASSVADRVDSPLHF.

In this sample, this clonotype turned up many times. The chain recombines TRBV9 with TRBJ2-3; D perhaps matches TRBD1 (5 bases). V was pared by 0 bases and J by 1 base, with 15 bases between. CDR1 and CDR2 (germline): SGDLS, YYNGEE. The CDR3 runs to 17 residues. For the CDR3, the DNA is TGTGCCAGCAGCGTAGGACCCCGGTCAGGGCGCACAGATACGCAGTATTTT. Its translation is CASSVGPRSGRTDTQYF.

Many counts were recorded for this clonotype. This chain links TRBV9 with TRBJ2-1; 9 nucleotides line up with TRBD2. From germline, CDR1 is SGDLS and CDR2 YYNGEE. The CDR3 totals 13 residues. V shed 2 bases, J shed 15 bases, and the junction held 9 bases outside the gene matches. CDR3 in DNA: TGTGCCAGCAGCGTTGGCGGTAGCGGGGGCGGGTTCTTC. Translation gives CASSVGGSGGGFF. The variable domain in full, with the rest retrieved from reference TRBV9 and TRBJ2-1, is DSGVTQTPKHLITATGQRVTLRCSPRSGDLSVYWYQQSLDQGLQFLIQYYNGEERAKGNILERFSAQQFPDLHSELNLSSLELGDSALYFCASSVGGSGGGFFGPGTRLTVL.

This clonotype was seen at least ten times. The rearrangement joins TRBV9 to TRBJ2-1; TRBD2 matches at 11 bases. The CDR3 sequence is 20 residues long. V was clipped by 0 bases and J by 0 bases; unmatched bases: 11. Germline CDR1 SGDLS, CDR2 YYNGEE. The CDR3 DNA sequence: TGTGCCAGCAGCGTAGGGTTGGGTCTAGCGGGAGGTCCCTCCTACAATGAGCAGTTCTTC. It encodes CASSVGLGLAGGPSYNEQFF.